This TCR beta chain was retrieved from a study of blood T cells in healthy people across ages. Whole-study findings and limits: Per million T cells, TCR beta diversity dropped about linearly as age rose. Estimates drawn from one million T cells were deemed to understate diversity.

Combining a sample-barcoded 5' primer with a J-beta primer mix, a second PCR ran for 7 to 11 cycles. TCRdb re-analysed the 5' RACE reads in MiXCR, keeping a single row per CDR3 protein. Of approximately 1,000,000 distinct CDR3 sequences listed, roughly two fifths were seen once; the top ten hold 10% to 15%. On this clonotype: Its antigen is unidentified.

Germline-derived CDR1 and CDR2 are SGHNT and YYREEE (reference sequence). The CDR3 is 15 amino acids. The ends lost 0 bases at V and 3 bases at J; junction bases unmatched: 2. The clonotype was recovered from a man younger than 30 in good health. V gene TRBV5-4 combines with J gene TRBJ1-1; 10 bases fit TRBD1. Specimen: blood. The CDR3 DNA follows: TGTGCCAGCAGCTTGGGACAGGGGGCTGACACTGAAGCTTTCTTT. Its translation is CASSLGQGADTEAFF.